These T cell receptor beta chains were read from a single sample in a study of blood T cell repertoires in COVID-19. Clones were read by immunoSEQ multiplex PCR, and TCRdb kept only the in-frame ones, dropping some. The data hold 300,000 to 400,000 clones, with around 82% observed a single time. Material for sequencing was peripheral blood. These receptors came from a man between 25 and 39 years old with active or convalescent COVID-19. CDR3s include the opening cysteine and the closing phenylalanine or tryptophan. D genes are given only for firm matches. Size values are once, few and many counts, or a class for expanded clones, and some rows have none.

d_call clone_size j_call v_call cdr3_aa cdr3_nt
. . TRBJ1-2 TRBV6-2/TRBV6-3 CASSYSEPSPYGYTF TGTGCCAGCAGTTACTCGGAGCCTTCGCCTTATGGCTACACCTTC
TRBD2 . TRBJ2-7 TRBV19 CASSIKVVGGGEQYF TGTGCCAGTAGTATTAAAGTAGTGGGGGGAGGGGAGCAGTACTTC
. . TRBJ1-1 TRBV30 CAWIGGRAFF TGTGCCTGGATAGGGGGACGCGCTTTCTTT
. . TRBJ1-3 TRBV12-5 CASGSTGSGNTIYF TGTGCTAGTGGTTCCACAGGTTCTGGAAACACCATATATTTT
. . TRBJ2-1 TRBV19 CASSIGGGGTWDEQFF TGTGCCAGTAGTATAGGAGGAGGAGGGACGTGGGATGAGCAGTTCTTC
TRBD1 . TRBJ2-7 TRBV2 CASRSGTGFSEQYF TGTGCCAGCAGGTCCGGGACAGGGTTTAGCGAGCAGTACTTC
. . TRBJ2-1 TRBV7-9 CASSLVRREQFF TGTGCCAGCAGCCTCGTACGCCGGGAGCAGTTCTTC
TRBD2 few TRBJ2-7 TRBV9 CASSVELAGDEQYF TGTGCCAGCAGCGTAGAACTAGCGGGAGACGAGCAGTACTTC
. . TRBJ1-2 TRBV25-1 CASSADRSGYTF TGTGCCAGCAGTGCCGACAGGTCCGGCTACACCTTC
TRBD1 . TRBJ1-3 TRBV7-9 CATGQGTRGSGNTIYF TGTGCCACCGGACAGGGGACGAGGGGCTCTGGAAACACCATATATTTT
TRBD1 . TRBJ1-1 TRBV5-1 CASSLHRGGVNTEAFF TGCGCCAGCAGCTTACACAGGGGTGGGGTGAACACTGAAGCTTTCTTT
. few TRBJ1-6 TRBV30 CACRQESDSPLHF TGTGCCTGCAGACAGGAGAGCGATTCACCCCTCCACTTT
. once TRBJ2-7 TRBV28 CASSPRGNEQYF TGTGCCAGCAGTCCCAGAGGTAACGAGCAGTACTTC
TRBD2 . TRBJ2-7 TRBV4-2 CASSQGGGSYEQYF TGTGCCAGCAGCCAAGGAGGCGGGAGTTACGAGCAGTACTTC
. . TRBJ2-1 TRBV28 CASSSSRGAAYSYNEQFF TGTGCCAGCAGTTCCAGCCGTGGAGCGGCGTACTCCTACAATGAGCAGTTCTTC
. . TRBJ1-2 TRBV11-2 CASSLTGNLYGYTF TGTGCCAGCAGCTTAACAGGGAACCTATATGGCTACACCTTC